A single sample is the source of the 32 T cell receptor beta chains below, sequenced in a study of blood T cells in healthy people across ages (dated by TCRdb to the mid-2010s). The library relied on 5' RACE. Sequencer: Illumina HiSeq 2500. The second PCR ran for about 6 to 12 cycles and used a J-beta primer mix along with a sample-barcoded 5' primer. TCRdb reworked the public reads: Q25 trimming with fastp, MiXCR clone assembly, productive beta chains retained. CDR3 protein duplicates are merged, each entry listing the most common genes and DNA. The sample yields about 1,400,000 distinct CDR3 sequences; approximately 59% were counted once. The top ten hold approximately 7% of the sample. Sequenced input: blood. These receptors all come from a man aged 18 to 29 in good health.

The rearrangement joins TRBV5-1 to TRBJ2-5; D call uncertain. V was cut by 2 bases and J by 7 bases, with 18 bases left in between. There are 15 residues in the CDR3. Looked up from germline, CDR1 is SGHRS and CDR2 is YFSETQ. The CDR3 bases are TGCGCCAGCAGCTTACAAGATTACCCGAATTGGACCCAGTACTTC. Translated: CASSLQDYPNWTQYF.

This clonotype came up once. The J gene is TRBJ2-1, the V gene TRBV27, with 14 bases matching TRBD2. The junction had 6 bases not matched to a gene; V was cut back by 3 bases and J by 8 bases. CDR3 length: 16 residues. Germline V gene sequence: CDR1 MNHEY, CDR2 SMNVEV (reference sequence). The CDR3 nucleotides read TGTGCCAGCAGTTTGGGACTAGCGGGAGTATCGCATGAGCAGTTCTTC. Translating gives CASSLGLAGVSHEQFF.

The genes are TRBV7-9 and TRBJ2-4; D is undetermined. The CDR3 runs 12 residues. Trimming removed 5 bases from V and 13 bases from J, with 15 bases in between. CDR1 is SEHNR, CDR2 FQNEAQ, per germline (reference sequence). CDR3 protein: CASSPDAEEQYF. CDR3 nucleotide sequence: TGTGCCAGCAGCCCCGATGCGGAAGAGCAGTACTTC.

This clonotype was recorded many times. J is TRBJ2-1 and V is TRBV29-1; either TRBD1 or TRBD2 may supply D (5 bases each). V was trimmed by 7 bases and J by 4 bases, leaving 17 bases between them. CDR3 length: 14 amino acids. Germline lookup yields CDR1 SQVTM and CDR2 ANQGSEA. The chain's CDR3 is CSGSGTRIYNEQFF. The CDR3 DNA follows: TGCAGCGGCTCCGGGACGAGGATATACAATGAGCAGTTCTTC.

This clonotype was seen more than once but under ten times. V gene TRBV7-9 combines with J gene TRBJ2-5; D possibly corresponds to TRBD1 (6 bases). The germline V and J ends were trimmed by 3 bases and 4 bases, with 15 bases remaining between them. CDR3 length: 15 residues. The germline CDR1 and CDR2 sequences are SEHNR and FQNEAQ (reference sequence). The CDR3, as DNA: TGTGCCAGCAGCTTTATGGACAGCGGCAGAGAGACCCAGTACTTC. It encodes CASSFMDSGRETQYF. The whole variable domain, filled in from reference TRBV7-9 and TRBJ2-5, reads DTGVSQNPRHKITKRGQNVTFRCDPISEHNRLYWYRQTLGQGPEFLTYFQNEAQLEKSRLLSDRFSAERPKGSFSTLEIQRTEQGDSAMYLCASSFMDSGRETQYFGPGTRLLVL.

This clonotype was recorded a few times. The CDR3 DNA reads TGTGCCAGCACTAAACAGGGGCAAAACATTCAGTACTTC. Translated, it gives CASTKQGQNIQYF. The chain employs TRBV25-1 and TRBJ2-4; TRBD1 matches at 7 bases. Germline loops: CDR1 MGHDK, CDR2 SYGVNS. The junction had 5 bases not matched to a gene; V was cut back by 7 bases and J by 5 bases. The CDR3 is made up of 13 amino acids.

This chain uses TRBV11-2 with TRBJ2-1; TRBD2 matches 12 bases. The CDR3 sequence is 17 residues long. J lost 5 bases, V lost 4 bases, and 9 bases had no gene match. The germline V gene encodes CDR1 SGHAT and CDR2 FQNNGV. CDR3 loop: CASSSLELAGGNNEQFF. CDR3 in DNA: TGTGCCAGCAGCTCTCTAGAACTAGCGGGGGGAAACAATGAGCAGTTCTTC.

This clonotype has a handful of counts. The chain couples TRBV25-1 to TRBJ2-3, with TRBD1 matching 8 bases. Germline CDR1 MGHDK, CDR2 SYGVNS. The CDR3 sequence is 14 residues long. V lost 7 bases, J lost 2 bases, and 5 bases stayed unmatched. CDR3 in DNA: TGTGCCAGCACCCGGACAGGGAACACAGATACGCAGTATTTT. Translation gives CASTRTGNTDTQYF.

J is TRBJ2-3 and V is TRBV20-1, with D unresolved. The CDR3 extends over 15 amino acids. Trimming took 5 bases from V and 8 from J, leaving 23 bases between them. Germline V gene data show CDR1 as DFQATT and CDR2 as SNEGSKA (reference sequence). Written as DNA, the CDR3 is TGCAGTGCTTACCCGGGCACAAATTCCAGAGGTACGCAGTATTTT. Protein product: CSAYPGTNSRGTQYF.

CDR3 sequence reads: CASSQGWGGENIQYF. The CDR3 DNA reads as TGCGCCAGCAGCCAAGGGTGGGGGGGAGAAAACATTCAGTACTTC. The chain carries TRBV4-1 and TRBJ2-4, with 7 positions matching TRBD2. CDR1 and CDR2 (germline): MGHRA, YSYEKL. This CDR3 comprises 15 residues. J gave up 5 bases and V 1 base, and 5 bases lay outside the gene matches.

This clonotype came up many times. A much larger clone differs by one base, so this may be a read error. This sequence joins TRBV7-2 and TRBJ2-3; D tentatively fits TRBD1 or TRBD2 (5 bases each). The CDR3 runs 15 residues. The ends were cut back, 5 bases at V and 0 bases at J, with 12 bases in the middle. Germline V CDR1 and CDR2: SGHTA, FQGNSA. The CDR3 loop reads CASSMGRGSTDTQYF. The CDR3 region has the DNA TGTGCCAGCAGCATGGGACGAGGGAGCACAGATACGCAGTATTTT.

The chain links TRBV18 to TRBJ2-1, with D possibly TRBD1 on 5 matching bases. The DNA matches TRBJ2-7 better at its end, which makes the J call doubtful. CDR3 size: 14 residues. Germline lookup yields CDR1 KGHSH and CDR2 LQKENI. CDR3 sequence (DNA): TGTGCCAGCTCCCCGTCTTCCAGGGACTACGAGCAGTACTTC. Encoded protein: CASSPSSRDYEQYF.

This clonotype has just a few counts. The J gene is TRBJ2-7, the V gene TRBV6-5; 7 nucleotides agree with TRBD2. The J segment lost 2 bases and the V segment lost 6 bases, leaving 10 bases of the junction unmatched. CDR1 and CDR2 (germline): MNHEY, SVGAGI. The CDR3 has 15 amino acids. CDR3 sequence: CASSRGLPTTYEQYF. The CDR3 coding sequence is TGTGCCAGCAGCCGGGGACTACCAACCACCTACGAGCAGTACTTC.

This chain joins TRBV6-6 and TRBJ1-1; D is unclear. Looked up from germline, CDR1 is MNHNY and CDR2 is SVGAGI (reference sequence). Trimming took 7 bases from V and 1 from J, leaving 16 bases between them. This CDR3 is 15 amino acids long. CDR3 DNA: TGTGCCAGCACCCCGTCGTTTCGGGGGAACACTGAAGCTTTCTTT. This encodes CASTPSFRGNTEAFF.

This clonotype came up once. This CDR3 reads CASSPYYGTDNEQFF. The CDR3 nucleotides are TGTGCCAGCAGCCCCTACTACGGGACAGACAATGAGCAGTTCTTC. The rearrangement uses TRBV11-2 and TRBJ2-1; 7 nucleotides line up with TRBD1. The germline V gene has CDR1 SGHAT and CDR2 FQNNGV. Trimming at V came to 5 bases and at J to 5 bases, leaving 9 bases not matched to a gene. The CDR3 extends over 15 amino acids. Looking up the rest from reference TRBV11-2 and TRBJ2-1 gives the full variable domain: EAGVAQSPRYKIIEKRQSVAFWCNPISGHATLYWYQQILGQGPKLLIQFQNNGVVDDSQLPKDRFSAERLKGVDSTLKIQPAKLEDSAVYLCASSPYYGTDNEQFFGPGTRLTVL.

The V call is TRBV7-9, the J call TRBJ1-1; possible D gene TRBD1, 5 bases. Per the germline V gene, CDR1 is SEHNR and CDR2 is FQNEAQ (reference sequence). The CDR3 consists of 15 residues. V dropped 6 bases and J dropped 0 bases, with 14 bases sitting between them. The CDR3 sequence is CASSLAQGVNTEAFF. The CDR3, as DNA: TGTGCCAGCAGTTTGGCCCAGGGCGTGAACACTGAAGCTTTCTTT.

The rearrangement joins TRBV7-9 to TRBJ2-5, with D perhaps matching TRBD2 (6 bases). The CDR3 contains 15 residues. V lost 0 bases and J lost 4, with 12 bases in between. CDR1 is SEHNR, CDR2 FQNEAQ, per germline (reference sequence). The CDR3 nucleotides are TGTGCCAGCAGCTTAGCGTTCGGGGGAGGAGAGACCCAGTACTTC. It yields the protein CASSLAFGGGETQYF.

V and J are TRBV29-1 and TRBJ1-4; D gene uncertain. V lost 5 bases and J 0 bases, leaving 7 bases between the germline ends. CDR1 SQVTM and CDR2 ANQGSEA come from the germline V gene. The CDR3 spans 13 residues. CDR3 nucleotide sequence: TGCAGCGTTATAAACGCAACTAATGAAAAACTGTTTTTT. This encodes CSVINATNEKLFF.

Remarks on this clonotype: This clone may be a read error of a much larger clone one base away. The V call is TRBV29-1, the J call TRBJ2-7; maybe TRBD2 (6 bases). The end of the DNA aligns better with TRBJ2-1, so the J call may be wrong. From germline, CDR1 is SQVTM and CDR2 ANQGSEA. The CDR3 spans 12 residues. The CDR3 bases are TGCAGCGTTGGGGGGGACCACAATGAGCAGTTCTTC. As protein: CSVGGDHNEQFF.

This clonotype was detected only a few times. The chain employs TRBV4-3 and TRBJ2-7, with D possibly being TRBD2 (6 bases). With 1 base removed from V and 3 bases from J, the gap between germline ends came to 13 bases. Germline-derived CDR1 and CDR2 are LGHNA and YSLEER. This CDR3 contains 15 residues. The CDR3 is CASSQVRDIRYEQYF. The CDR3 nucleotides read TGCGCCAGCAGCCAAGTGCGGGATATACGCTACGAGCAGTACTTC.

The chain has TRBV4-1 and TRBJ1-2; D perhaps matches TRBD1 (5 bases). The CDR3 is 12 amino acids. Deletions cut 6 bases from V and 3 bases from J, with 8 bases between. The V gene's germline CDR1 is MGHRA and CDR2 YSYEKL. The CDR3 DNA sequence: TGCGCCAGCAGGGGGCAGGACTATGGCTACACCTTC. This translates into CASRGQDYGYTF.

The V and J genes are TRBV6-2 or TRBV6-3 and TRBJ1-2; no reliable D call. The length of the CDR3 is 11 residues. The V gene's germline CDR1 is MNHEY and CDR2 SVGEGT. V lost 6 bases and J lost 8, with 10 bases in between. The CDR3 DNA is TGTGCCAGCAGGCTACAAGGAGGCTACACCTTC. This gives the protein CASRLQGGYTF.

A few counts support this clonotype. The chain is built from TRBV29-1 and TRBJ1-1; 12 bases fit TRBD1. Germline CDR1 is SQVTM and CDR2 is ANQGSEA. The length of the CDR3 is 16 residues. Germline trimming cut 6 bases from V and 3 bases from J; bases unmatched to any gene: 11. In DNA, the CDR3 is TGCAGCGTCGCCGGCGGGACAGGGGGCCCGGACACTGAAGCTTTCTTT. This encodes CSVAGGTGGPDTEAFF.

The V gene is TRBV7-2, the J gene TRBJ2-6, with D hard to call. Per germline, CDR1 SGHTA and CDR2 FQGNSA. The CDR3 consists of 14 residues. V lost 6 bases, J lost 4 bases, and 10 bases lay in between. This CDR3 reads CASSSSRGANVLTF. CDR3 sequence (DNA): TGTGCCAGCAGTTCCTCGAGGGGGGCCAACGTCCTGACTTTC.

This clonotype showed up just a few times. V usage is TRBV7-9 and J usage is TRBJ2-1; 8 bases align to TRBD2. V lost 6 bases, J lost 5 bases, and 6 bases stayed unmatched. This CDR3 has 14 amino acids. Germline V gene lookup returns CDR1 SEHNR and CDR2 FQNEAQ (reference sequence). The CDR3: CASRWAGGNNEQFF. CDR3 sequence (DNA): TGTGCCAGCAGGTGGGCGGGGGGCAACAATGAGCAGTTCTTC.

The rearrangement links TRBV3-1 to TRBJ2-5; D remains ambiguous. CDR3 length: 11 amino acids. Germline values: CDR1 LGHDT, CDR2 YNNKEL (reference sequence). The ends were cut back, 7 bases at V and 5 bases at J, with 8 bases in the middle. The CDR3 region has the DNA TGTGCCAGCAACGTGGGGGAGACCCAGTACTTC. Encoded protein: CASNVGETQYF.

The rearrangement links TRBV4-1 to TRBJ2-1; perhaps TRBD1 as D (6 bases). CDR3 length equals 15 residues. Germline CDR1 and CDR2: MGHRA and YSYEKL. Trimming stripped 0 bases from V and 7 bases from J, with 13 bases between. This CDR3 is CASSQDIQGGNEQFF. CDR3 nucleotides: TGCGCCAGCAGCCAAGATATACAGGGCGGGAATGAGCAGTTCTTC.

The V call is TRBV30, the J call TRBJ2-7, with 8 bases fitting TRBD1. The CDR3 contains 13 residues. Per germline, CDR1 GTSNPN and CDR2 SVGIG (reference sequence). After removal of 7 bases from V and 1 base from J, the junction contained 6 bases not matched to a gene. The CDR3 nucleotides read TGTGCCTATGGACAGGGCATTTCCTACGAGCAGTACTTC. This translates into CAYGQGISYEQYF.

The V gene is TRBV12-3 or TRBV12-4, the J gene TRBJ2-7; 7 positions agree with TRBD2. CDR3 length: 14 residues. The V and J ends lost 6 bases and 3 bases, in that order; junction bases with no gene match: 8. The CDR3 sequence is CASRGGLGDYEQYF. The CDR3 region has the DNA TGTGCCAGCAGGGGCGGACTAGGGGACTACGAGCAGTACTTC.

This chain uses TRBV29-1 with TRBJ2-1, with a weak D call TRBD1 (6 bases). This CDR3 comprises 15 residues. Germline V gives CDR1 SQVTM, CDR2 ANQGSEA. V lost 3 bases to trimming and J lost 0 bases, with 12 bases between them. CDR3 nucleotide sequence: TGCAGCGTTGATTCAGGGGACCACTCCTACAATGAGCAGTTCTTC. This codes for CSVDSGDHSYNEQFF.

The chain recombines TRBV29-1 with TRBJ1-2; D gene unclear. V shed 0 bases and J shed 8 bases, with 13 bases lying between them. CDR1 and CDR2 from the germline V gene are SQVTM and ANQGSEA. The CDR3 runs to 13 residues. The CDR3 DNA sequence: TGCAGCGTTGAAGACCGGGAGGCACTAGGCTACACCTTC. It encodes CSVEDREALGYTF.

Only a few counts were recorded for this clonotype. The V call is TRBV20-1, the J call TRBJ1-1; D unclear. V was trimmed by 7 bases and J by 4 bases, leaving 22 bases between them. Per germline, CDR1 DFQATT and CDR2 SNEGSKA (reference sequence). This CDR3 comprises 15 residues. The CDR3 protein is CSVTTITGLRTEAFF. The CDR3 DNA reads as TGCAGTGTCACAACAATAACCGGGCTTCGCACTGAAGCTTTCTTT.